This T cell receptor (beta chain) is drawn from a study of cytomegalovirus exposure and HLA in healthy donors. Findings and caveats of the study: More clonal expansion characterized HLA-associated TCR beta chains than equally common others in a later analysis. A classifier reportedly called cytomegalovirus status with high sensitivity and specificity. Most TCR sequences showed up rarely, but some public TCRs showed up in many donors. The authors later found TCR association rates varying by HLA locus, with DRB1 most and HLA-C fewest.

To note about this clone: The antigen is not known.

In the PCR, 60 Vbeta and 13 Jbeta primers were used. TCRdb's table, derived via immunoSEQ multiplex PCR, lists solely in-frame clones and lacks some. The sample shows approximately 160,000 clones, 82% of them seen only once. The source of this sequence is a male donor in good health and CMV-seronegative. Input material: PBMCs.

CDR3 DNA: TGTGCCAGCAGTGGTTCTGACGGATGGGGGGGGTACGAGCAGTACTTC. Translated: CASSGSDGWGGYEQYF. The chain uses TRBV25-1 and TRBJ2-7; 7 bases match TRBD2. V lost 4 bases to trimming and J lost 4 bases; unmatched junction nucleotides: 13. CDR3 length equals 16 residues. Germline-derived CDR1 and CDR2 are MGHDK and SYGVNS.